This TCR beta chain was found in a study of OX40 agonist ivuxolimab in advanced cancers. This table comes from immunoSEQ multiplex PCR, and its TCRdb copy is limited to in-frame clones, with some not included. The sample consists of about 68,000 clones, more than 75% of them appearing once. Germline assignment: CDR1 SGDLS and CDR2 YYNGEE. This CDR3 region has 15 residues. The V gene lost 4 bases and the J gene lost 0 bases, with 14 bases spanning the gap. This rearrangement joins TRBV9 to TRBJ2-7, with D unresolved. This TCR was sampled from an adult with an advanced solid tumor such as melanoma, head and neck, liver or kidney cancer. Sequenced material: CD4+ or CD8+ T cells sorted from blood, taken in a trial of the OX40 agonist ivuxolimab. The CDR3 is CASSPRPGSSYEQYF. CDR3 DNA sequence: TGTGCCAGCAGCCCTAGACCCGGGTCCTCCTACGAGCAGTACTTC.